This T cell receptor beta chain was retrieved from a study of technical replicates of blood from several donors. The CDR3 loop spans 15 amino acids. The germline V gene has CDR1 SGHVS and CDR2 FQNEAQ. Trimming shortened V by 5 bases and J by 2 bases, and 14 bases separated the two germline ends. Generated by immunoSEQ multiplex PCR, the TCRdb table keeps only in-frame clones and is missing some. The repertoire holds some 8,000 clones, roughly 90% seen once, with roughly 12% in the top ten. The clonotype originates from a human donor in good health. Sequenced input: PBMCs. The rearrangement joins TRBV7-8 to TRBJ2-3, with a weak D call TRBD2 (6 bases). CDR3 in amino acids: CASSLPGGFTDTQYF. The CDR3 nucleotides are TGTGCCAGCAGCCTCCCCGGAGGGTTCACAGATACGCAGTATTTT.